Listed here are 25 T cell receptor beta chains from one sample, sequenced in a study of T cell changes during pregnancy in multiple sclerosis. This table comes from immunoSEQ multiplex PCR, and its TCRdb copy is limited to in-frame clones, with some not included. Here the sample spans 90,000 to 95,000 clones, around 93% being singletons. This specimen was peripheral blood, taken in the third trimester of pregnancy. These receptors came from a female donor with multiple sclerosis, enrolled in a pregnancy study.

The genes are TRBV29-1 and TRBJ2-1; D perhaps matches TRBD2 (5 bases). This CDR3 contains 15 residues. The V and J ends lost 3 bases and 2 bases respectively, with 14 bases between them. Germline CDR1 reads SQVTM; CDR2 reads ANQGSEA. The CDR3, as DNA: TGCAGCGTTGACGCTTTTACGGGGACCTACAATGAGCAGTTCTTC. Translated, it gives CSVDAFTGTYNEQFF.

This chain joins TRBV11-2 and TRBJ2-1; 7 nucleotides match TRBD2. CDR3 length equals 15 residues. Unmatched junction bases numbered 1, after V lost 1 base and J lost 1 base. CDR1 is SGHAT and CDR2 is FQNNGV in the germline V gene. The CDR3 spells CASSLASGSYNEQFF. DNA for the CDR3: TGTGCCAGCAGCTTAGCTAGCGGATCCTACAATGAGCAGTTCTTC.

J is TRBJ1-2 and V is TRBV30; D not resolved. Between the trimmed V and J ends, which lost 0 bases and 1 base, there was a span of 3 bases. This CDR3 contains 12 residues. CDR1 and CDR2 (germline): GTSNPN, SVGIG (reference sequence). The CDR3 protein is CAWSVYNYGYTF. In nucleotides, the CDR3 is TGTGCCTGGAGTGTATATAACTATGGCTACACCTTC.

The genes are TRBV29-1 and TRBJ2-1; 10 nucleotides agree with TRBD2. Germline assignment: CDR1 SQVTM and CDR2 ANQGSEA. V trimming: 7 bases; J trimming: 7 bases; junction bases outside the gene matches: 7. There are 13 residues in the CDR3. CDR3 protein: CSGSGRAGNEQFF. The CDR3 nucleotides read TGCAGCGGGAGCGGGAGGGCTGGTAATGAGCAGTTCTTC.

The rearrangement uses TRBV19 and TRBJ1-2, with 8 bases that match TRBD1. J lost 2 bases, V lost 9 bases, and 11 bases had no gene match. The CDR3 sequence is 15 residues long. Germline values: CDR1 LNHDA, CDR2 SQIVND (reference sequence). CDR3 loop: CASRDRGIQNYGYTF. In DNA form, the CDR3 reads TGTGCCAGCCGTGACAGGGGAATTCAGAACTATGGCTACACCTTC.

V is TRBV28 and J is TRBJ1-2; D may be TRBD1 (5 bases). Germline lookup yields CDR1 MDHEN and CDR2 SYDVKM. V lost 4 bases to trimming and J lost 5 bases, with 23 bases between them. The CDR3 contains 17 residues. In nucleotides, the CDR3 is TGTGCCAGCAGTTCGGATCCGGACACGCTCCAACCTTATGGCTACACCTTC. This gives the protein CASSSDPDTLQPYGYTF.

A single count supports this clone. The V call is TRBV6-6, the J call TRBJ1-5; no clear D gene. This CDR3 contains 14 residues. V was shortened by 3 bases and J by 4 bases, with 10 bases between the two germline ends. Germline assignment: CDR1 MNHNY and CDR2 SVGAGI (reference sequence). CDR3 nucleotide sequence: TGTGCCAGCAGTTATCAGGCGGGGAATCAGCCCCAGCATTTT. Protein product: CASSYQAGNQPQHF.

The chain has TRBV6-5 and TRBJ1-2, with TRBD1 matching over 7 bases. Germline assignment: CDR1 MNHEY and CDR2 SVGAGI. The CDR3 contains 14 residues. Germline trimming cut 5 bases from V and 3 bases from J; bases unmatched to any gene: 6. The CDR3 sequence: CASSPDRTDYGYTF. The CDR3 nucleotides are TGTGCCAGCAGTCCGGACAGGACTGACTATGGCTACACCTTC.

This clone was recorded once. Other DNA sequences of this sample code for an identical CDR3. V is TRBV6-5 and J is TRBJ2-7; 9 bases match TRBD1. CDR1 and CDR2 from the germline V gene are MNHEY and SVGAGI. J gave up 3 bases and V 0 bases, and 3 bases lay outside the gene matches. The CDR3 covers 15 residues. The CDR3: CASSYSRDRVYEQYF. The CDR3 region has the DNA TGTGCCAGCAGTTACTCGAGGGACAGGGTCTACGAGCAGTACTTC.

This chain links TRBV19 with TRBJ1-3; D gene ambiguous. Germline CDR1 LNHDA, CDR2 SQIVND (reference sequence). This CDR3 is 15 amino acids long. The V and J ends lost 5 bases and 0 bases respectively, with 11 bases between them. This chain's CDR3 is CASSSSDISGNTIYF. CDR3 coding DNA: TGTGCCAGTAGTTCGAGTGATATCTCTGGAAACACCATATATTTT.

This chain joins TRBV9 and TRBJ1-1, with D tentatively TRBD1 (5 bases). This CDR3 region has 16 residues. V was clipped by 4 bases and J by 3 bases, with 19 bases between them. Germline CDR1 and CDR2: SGDLS and YYNGEE. The CDR3 DNA reads TGTGCCAGCAGCCCCCCGGGGGGGAAGAGAGACACTGAAGCTTTCTTT. It encodes CASSPPGGKRDTEAFF.

The chain is built from TRBV7-6 and TRBJ2-7; 10 positions agree with TRBD1. Per germline, CDR1 SGHVS and CDR2 FNYEAQ. The CDR3 runs to 16 residues. After removal of 3 bases from V and 0 bases from J, the junction contained 5 bases not matched to a gene. CDR3 nucleotides: TGTGCCAGCAGCTTCCGACAGGGGGCTAGCTCCTACGAGCAGTACTTC. Encoded protein: CASSFRQGASSYEQYF.

The chain links TRBV2 to TRBJ2-1; 9 bases are shared with TRBD2. CDR1 is SNHLY and CDR2 is FYNNEI in the germline V gene. This CDR3 contains 15 residues. The V and J ends lost 2 bases and 7 bases, in that order; junction bases with no gene match: 6. DNA of the CDR3: TGTGCCAGCAGTGAAATAGCGGGAGAGGTAAATGAGCAGTTCTTC. Translated: CASSEIAGEVNEQFF. Full variable domain (remainder filled in from reference TRBV2 and TRBJ2-1): EPEVTQTPSHQVTQMGQEVILRCVPISNHLYFYWYRQILGQKVEFLVSFYNNEISEKSEIFDDQFSVERPDGSNFTLKIRSTKLEDSAMYFCASSEIAGEVNEQFFGPGTRLTVL.

The CDR3 sequence: CASFHLETDTQYF. CDR3 nucleotide sequence: TGTGCCAGTTTCCACTTGGAGACAGATACGCAGTATTTT. The chain links TRBV28 to TRBJ2-3; unclear D gene. The V and J ends lost 9 bases and 3 bases respectively, with 13 bases between them. Per germline, CDR1 MDHEN and CDR2 SYDVKM. The length of the CDR3 is 13 residues.

The J gene is TRBJ1-4, the V gene TRBV27; 9 nucleotides align to TRBD1. The CDR3 runs 15 residues. The V gene end was trimmed by 0 bases and the J gene end by 8 bases; junction bases not matched to a gene: 4. Per the germline V gene, CDR1 is MNHEY and CDR2 is SMNVEV (reference sequence). The DNA for the CDR3 is TGTGCCAGCAGTTTATCCGGGACAGGGTTGGAAAAACTGTTTTTT. Translating it yields CASSLSGTGLEKLFF. Full variable domain (missing parts from reference TRBV27 and TRBJ1-4): EAQVTQNPRYLITVTGKKLTVTCSQNMNHEYMSWYRQDPGLGLRQIYYSMNVEVTDKGDVPEGYKVSRKEKRNFPLILESPSPNQTSLYFCASSLSGTGLEKLFFGSGTQLSVL.

This chain joins TRBV11-1 and TRBJ2-5; TRBD2 aligns across 7 bases. V dropped 1 base and J dropped 5; count of bases not matched to a gene: 13. Germline V gene sequence: CDR1 SGHAT, CDR2 FQDESV (reference sequence). CDR3 size: 17 residues. The CDR3 DNA follows: TGTGCCAGCAGCTTAGAAACAGGCGGGGGTGGTTTCGAGACCCAGTACTTC. Protein sequence: CASSLETGGGGFETQYF.

The chain carries TRBV7-9 and TRBJ2-3; D perhaps matches TRBD2 (6 bases). This CDR3 comprises 14 residues. Germline lookup yields CDR1 SEHNR and CDR2 FQNEAQ (reference sequence). Trimming took 5 bases from V and 1 from J, leaving 10 bases between them. The CDR3: CASSRERGTDTQYF. CDR3 nucleotides: TGTGCCAGCAGCCGGGAGAGGGGCACAGATACGCAGTATTTT. Full variable domain (missing parts from reference TRBV7-9 and TRBJ2-3): DTGVSQNPRHKITKRGQNVTFRCDPISEHNRLYWYRQTLGQGPEFLTYFQNEAQLEKSRLLSDRFSAERPKGSFSTLEIQRTEQGDSAMYLCASSRERGTDTQYFGPGTRLTVL.

This chain links TRBV27 with TRBJ1-1, with D maybe TRBD1 (6 bases). The V and J ends lost 8 bases and 6 bases respectively, with 10 bases between them. Germline-derived CDR1 and CDR2 are MNHEY and SMNVEV (reference sequence). The CDR3 is 11 residues long. CDR3 sequence: CASAGVAEAFF. The CDR3, as DNA: TGTGCCAGCGCAGGGGTGGCTGAAGCTTTCTTT.

The chain employs TRBV28 and TRBJ1-1; possibly TRBD1 for D (6 bases). The germline V gene encodes CDR1 MDHEN and CDR2 SYDVKM. Trimming shortened V by 5 bases and J by 6 bases, and 16 bases separated the two germline ends. The CDR3 contains 14 residues. In DNA, the CDR3 is TGTGCCAGCAGTCGAGGGGGTAGTGTTGCTGAAGCTTTCTTT. It is translated as CASSRGGSVAEAFF.

This clone was found many times. The chain uses TRBV2 and TRBJ1-2, with D hard to call. CDR1 is SNHLY, CDR2 FYNNEI, per germline. Trimming left V 6 bases short and J 10 bases short, with 12 bases between. The CDR3 runs to 11 residues. The CDR3 sequence: CASREERVYTF. The CDR3 nucleotides are TGTGCCAGCAGGGAGGAGAGGGTCTACACCTTC.

The sample holds one count of this clone. J is TRBJ2-7 and V is TRBV28; 9 nucleotides match TRBD2. With 5 bases clipped from V and 4 bases from J, the junction kept 21 bases outside the gene matches. There are 19 residues in the CDR3. CDR1 is MDHEN, CDR2 SYDVKM, per germline. In DNA, the CDR3 is TGTGCCAGCAGTACCCAGACAGGTACAAGGACTAGCGTATCGTACGAGCAGTACTTC. Translating it yields CASSTQTGTRTSVSYEQYF. Complete variable domain (other parts from reference TRBV28 and TRBJ2-7): DVKVTQSSRYLVKRTGEKVFLECVQDMDHENMFWYRQDPGLGLRLIYFSYDVKMKEKGDIPEGYSVSREKKERFSLILESASTNQTSMYLCASSTQTGTRTSVSYEQYFGPGTRLTVT.

V usage is TRBV28 and J usage is TRBJ2-1; D call uncertain. The CDR3 has 15 amino acids. V dropped 4 bases and J dropped 4 bases, with 14 bases sitting between them. Germline lookup yields CDR1 MDHEN and CDR2 SYDVKM. CDR3 sequence: CASSSFLAGYNEQFF. DNA for the CDR3: TGTGCCAGCAGTTCCTTCCTCGCCGGGTACAATGAGCAGTTCTTC.

This clone was seen just once. The chain combines TRBV7-9 with TRBJ2-3; 10 nucleotides line up with TRBD2. The CDR3 totals 16 residues. The trim removed 6 bases at V and 1 base at J, leaving 7 bases unmatched. The germline gives CDR1 SEHNR, CDR2 FQNEAQ (reference sequence). CDR3 residues: CASSSPLAGGTDTQYF. CDR3 coding DNA: TGTGCCAGCAGTTCCCCTCTAGCGGGAGGCACAGATACGCAGTATTTT.

This rearrangement joins TRBV14 to TRBJ1-2, with D possibly TRBD1 on 5 matching bases. The V gene lost 1 base and the J gene lost 0 bases, with 9 bases spanning the gap. Germline CDR1 SGHDN, CDR2 FVKESK. The CDR3 has 15 amino acids. The CDR3 nucleotides read TGTGCCAGCAGCCAAGGCCGGACACCTAACTATGGCTACACCTTC. Protein sequence: CASSQGRTPNYGYTF.

The V and J genes are TRBV19 and TRBJ1-1; D uncertain. From germline, CDR1 is LNHDA and CDR2 SQIVND (reference sequence). V lost 0 bases, J lost 5 bases, and 7 bases lay in between. The CDR3 contains 13 residues. The CDR3 sequence is CASSIDAGTEAFF. The DNA of the CDR3 is TGTGCCAGTAGTATAGATGCAGGTACTGAAGCTTTCTTT.